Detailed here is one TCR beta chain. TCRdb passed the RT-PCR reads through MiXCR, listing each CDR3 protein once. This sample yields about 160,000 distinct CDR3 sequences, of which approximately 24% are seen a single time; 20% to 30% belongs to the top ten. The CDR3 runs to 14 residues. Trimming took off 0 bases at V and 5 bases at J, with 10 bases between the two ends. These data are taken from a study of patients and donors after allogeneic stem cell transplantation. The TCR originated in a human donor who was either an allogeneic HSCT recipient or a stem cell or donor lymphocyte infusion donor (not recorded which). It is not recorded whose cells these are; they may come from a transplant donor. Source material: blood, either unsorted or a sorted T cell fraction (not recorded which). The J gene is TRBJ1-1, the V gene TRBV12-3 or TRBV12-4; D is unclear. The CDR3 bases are TGTGCCAGCAGTTTAGCGCGGAGGGTGACTGAAGCTTTCTTT. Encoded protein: CASSLARRVTEAFF.